The 30 T cell receptor beta chains reported below all come from one sample, sequenced in a study of shared clonotypes between healthy human individuals. Repertoires were generated with immunoSEQ multiplex PCR, while TCRdb's copy carries only in-frame clones and drops some. The sample includes some 530,000 clones, around four fifths of them seen just once. Sequenced sample: PBMCs. The receptors come from a woman aged 40 to 50 in good health. Some clones in this sample may be carry-over from other donors' samples.

The chain uses TRBV28 and TRBJ1-1; possibly TRBD1 for D (5 bases). The V gene's germline CDR1 is MDHEN and CDR2 SYDVKM. The length of the CDR3 is 11 residues. Trimming removed 7 bases from V and 10 bases from J, with 13 bases in between. The CDR3 nucleotides read TGTGCCAGCACAGGGTTCCTGCGAGCTTTCTTT. Translated: CASTGFLRAFF.

The chain uses TRBV2 and TRBJ2-7; 11 positions match TRBD2. CDR1 is SNHLY and CDR2 is FYNNEI in the germline V gene. Trimming at V came to 3 bases and at J to 0 bases, leaving 7 bases not matched to a gene. This CDR3 contains 17 residues. Written as DNA, the CDR3 is TGTGCCAGCAGTGAGGGCCCGCTAGCGGGAGGCTCCTACGAGCAGTACTTC. This gives the protein CASSEGPLAGGSYEQYF.

This clone was recorded a few times. The chain combines TRBV30 with TRBJ2-5; 8 nucleotides align to TRBD2. The better agreement between TRBJ2-7 and the DNA end casts doubt on the J call. The CDR3 has 14 amino acids. Germline V gene lookup returns CDR1 GTSNPN and CDR2 SVGIG (reference sequence). The CDR3 sequence is CAWRRGVSTYEQYF. The CDR3 DNA is TGTGCCTGGAGGCGGGGGGTAAGCACCTACGAGCAGTACTTC.

The V and J genes are TRBV28 and TRBJ2-7; 8 bases align to TRBD2. The CDR3 covers 15 residues. With 6 bases clipped from V and 0 bases from J, the junction kept 7 bases outside the gene matches. Germline CDR1 MDHEN, CDR2 SYDVKM. DNA of the CDR3: TGTGCCAGCAGCGTACTAGCGGATTTCTCCTACGAGCAGTACTTC. This translates into CASSVLADFSYEQYF. The full variable domain, completed using reference TRBV28 and TRBJ2-7, is DVKVTQSSRYLVKRTGEKVFLECVQDMDHENMFWYRQDPGLGLRLIYFSYDVKMKEKGDIPEGYSVSREKKERFSLILESASTNQTSMYLCASSVLADFSYEQYFGPGTRLTVT.

This chain links TRBV6-5 with TRBJ2-7; tentatively, D is TRBD1 or TRBD2 (5 bases each). This CDR3 spans 15 amino acids. Looked up from germline, CDR1 is MNHEY and CDR2 is SVGAGI. Trimming removed 4 bases from V and 2 bases from J, with 15 bases in between. The CDR3 loop reads CASSSTAGTAYEQYF. Written as DNA, the CDR3 is TGTGCCAGCAGTTCGACCGCCGGGACGGCCTACGAGCAGTACTTC.

CDR3 protein: CASSTHPAGGSYEQYF. The CDR3 coding sequence is TGTGCCAGTAGTACCCACCCAGCGGGAGGATCCTACGAGCAGTACTTC. This sequence joins TRBV19 and TRBJ2-7, with 9 bases lining up with TRBD2. Trimming took 4 bases from V and 1 from J; bases not matched to a gene: 8. The CDR3 has 16 amino acids. Germline V gene sequence: CDR1 LNHDA, CDR2 SQIVND (reference sequence).

The chain couples TRBV10-3 to TRBJ1-6, with 7 positions matching TRBD1. The V and J ends lost 5 bases and 7 bases, in that order; junction bases with no gene match: 8. Per the germline V gene, CDR1 is ENHRY and CDR2 is SYGVKD. The CDR3 has 15 residues. The CDR3 loop is CAISKGAGENSPLHF. The CDR3, as DNA: TGTGCCATCAGTAAGGGGGCAGGGGAGAATTCACCCCTCCACTTT.

This clone appeared once. V usage is TRBV23-1 and J usage is TRBJ1-5; TRBD1 matches at 7 bases. TRBV23-1 is recorded as an ORF, its role being uncertain. Trimming cost V 0 bases and J 3 bases; bases outside gene matches: 8. The CDR3 runs to 17 residues. The CDR3 protein is CASSQSLDRPNNQPQHF. CDR3 DNA sequence: TGCGCCAGCAGTCAATCCCTGGACAGGCCCAACAATCAGCCCCAGCATTTT.

The rearrangement links TRBV7-2 to TRBJ2-7; TRBD2 matches 11 bases. This CDR3 spans 15 amino acids. Germline CDR1 SGHTA, CDR2 FQGNSA. With 3 bases clipped from V and 3 bases from J, the junction kept 4 bases outside the gene matches. DNA for the CDR3: TGTGCCAGCAGCTTCTCTAGCGGGGGGTACTACGAGCAGTACTTC. This codes for CASSFSSGGYYEQYF.

The rearrangement links TRBV19 to TRBJ1-1, with D unclear. The CDR3 contains 12 residues. Germline lookup yields CDR1 LNHDA and CDR2 SQIVND (reference sequence). Trimming cost V 9 bases and J 2 bases, with 10 bases left between them. Here the CDR3 reads CARPSKNTEAFF. The CDR3, as DNA: TGTGCCAGGCCCAGCAAAAACACTGAAGCTTTCTTT.

The CDR3 loop reads CASDLGQGAAYNEQFF. The CDR3 nucleotides are TGTGCCAGCGACCTGGGACAGGGGGCCGCCTACAATGAGCAGTTCTTC. V and J are TRBV7-9 and TRBJ2-1; 12 positions match TRBD1. This CDR3 is built from 16 residues. Germline CDR1 is SEHNR and CDR2 is FQNEAQ (reference sequence). With V trimmed by 8 bases and J by 2 bases, 7 bases remained unmatched. Full variable domain (outside the CDR3, taken from reference TRBV7-9 and TRBJ2-1): DTGVSQNPRHKITKRGQNVTFRCDPISEHNRLYWYRQTLGQGPEFLTYFQNEAQLEKSRLLSDRFSAERPKGSFSTLEIQRTEQGDSAMYLCASDLGQGAAYNEQFFGPGTRLTVL.

The V and J genes are TRBV30 and TRBJ1-4; TRBD1 matches 10 bases. The J segment lost 2 bases and the V segment lost 5 bases, leaving 8 bases of the junction unmatched. The germline V gene has CDR1 GTSNPN and CDR2 SVGIG (reference sequence). This CDR3 is 16 amino acids long. In DNA, the CDR3 is TGTGCCTGGGACAGGGGGCTCCTGCGGACTAATGAAAAACTGTTTTTT. Protein product: CAWDRGLLRTNEKLFF.

This chain joins TRBV6-4 and TRBJ2-7, with TRBD2 matching over 12 bases. Germline V CDR1 and CDR2: MRHNA, SNTAGT. Trimming at V came to 5 bases and at J to 7 bases, leaving 9 bases not matched to a gene. This CDR3 spans 15 amino acids. CDR3 region: CASSPKLAGGGEQYF. The CDR3 DNA follows: TGTGCCAGCAGTCCGAAACTAGCGGGAGGAGGAGAGCAGTACTTC.

Notes on this clone: A far larger clone lies a single base away; this is likely a read error. The chain links TRBV7-3 to TRBJ2-6, with TRBD1 matching 10 bases. The germline CDR1 and CDR2 sequences are SGHTA and FQGTGA. With V trimmed by 5 bases and J by 4 bases, 11 bases remained unmatched. The CDR3 contains 18 residues. The CDR3 protein is CASSERDRGGKGANVLTF. The CDR3 DNA is TGTGCCAGCAGCGAAAGGGACAGGGGCGGTAAAGGGGCCAACGTCCTGACTTTC.

This rearrangement joins TRBV10-3 to TRBJ1-5; 8 bases are a match to TRBD1. The germline V gene has CDR1 ENHRY and CDR2 SYGVKD. CDR3 length: 14 amino acids. The CDR3 DNA follows: TGTGCGATCGGGACAGGACAAAGCAATCAGCCCCAGCATTTT. As protein: CAIGTGQSNQPQHF.

This chain joins TRBV10-2 and TRBJ1-4; no firm D call. The germline CDR1 and CDR2 sequences are WSHSY and SAAADI. The CDR3 runs to 14 residues. The germline V and J ends were trimmed by 6 bases and 0 bases, with 8 bases remaining between them. CDR3 in amino acids: CASRSSATNEKLFF. Written as DNA, the CDR3 is TGCGCCAGCAGGTCGAGTGCAACTAATGAAAAACTGTTTTTT.

This chain joins TRBV19 and TRBJ2-7; D is uncertain. The germline V gene encodes CDR1 LNHDA and CDR2 SQIVND (reference sequence). V gave up 0 bases and J gave up 8 bases, with 14 bases separating them. The CDR3 is 14 amino acids. CDR3 residues: CASSIDLSRNKQYF. The CDR3 coding sequence is TGTGCCAGTAGTATAGATCTATCGCGTAATAAGCAGTACTTC.

The chain links TRBV9 to TRBJ2-7; TRBD2 matches at 10 bases. The V gene's germline CDR1 is SGDLS and CDR2 YYNGEE. V shed 0 bases and J 10 bases; nucleotides not matched to a gene: 7. The CDR3 extends over 14 amino acids. In DNA, the CDR3 is TGTGCCAGCAGCGTAGCGGCTAGCGGGAGCGATCAGTACTTC. Encoded protein: CASSVAASGSDQYF.

This chain uses TRBV7-3 with TRBJ2-2; 8 nucleotides match TRBD2. Germline-derived CDR1 and CDR2 are SGHTA and FQGTGA. CDR3 length equals 15 residues. The trim removed 4 bases at V and 4 bases at J, leaving 5 bases unmatched. The CDR3 spells CASSSPGLGTGELFF. The CDR3 DNA follows: TGTGCCAGCAGCTCACCGGGACTAGGCACCGGGGAGCTGTTTTTT.

On this clone itself: This could be a read error, since a much larger clone is one nucleotide away. V is TRBV2 and J is TRBJ1-2, with TRBD1 matching over 8 bases. Germline CDR1 SNHLY, CDR2 FYNNEI. The CDR3 totals 13 residues. The CDR3 DNA follows: TGTGCCAGCAGCGGGCAGGGGGCAGGTGGCCACACCTTC. It encodes CASSGQGAGGHTF.

This chain connects TRBV30 to TRBJ1-1; 8 bases agree with TRBD1. The CDR3 sequence is 14 residues long. Germline loops: CDR1 GTSNPN, CDR2 SVGIG (reference sequence). With 8 bases clipped from V and 1 base from J, the junction kept 9 bases outside the gene matches. This CDR3 is CALDRGGRNTEAFF. The CDR3 nucleotides read TGTGCCCTTGACAGGGGAGGAAGGAACACTGAAGCTTTCTTT.

The V gene is TRBV6-5, the J gene TRBJ1-1; D possibly corresponds to TRBD1 (6 bases). The V and J ends lost 5 bases and 1 base respectively, with 8 bases between them. The CDR3 sequence is 13 residues long. Per the germline V gene, CDR1 is MNHEY and CDR2 is SVGAGI. This CDR3 reads CASSRGGNTEAFF. The CDR3 DNA reads as TGTGCCAGCAGTCGAGGGGGGAACACTGAAGCTTTCTTT.

The chain has TRBV5-1 and TRBJ2-5, with D tentatively TRBD1 (5 bases). V lost 4 bases, J lost 0 bases, and 10 bases lay in between. Germline V lookup: CDR1 SGHRS, CDR2 YFSETQ. This CDR3 spans 14 amino acids. The CDR3 spells CASSMTVYQETQYF. CDR3 coding DNA: TGCGCCAGCAGCATGACAGTGTACCAAGAGACCCAGTACTTC.

V gene TRBV30 combines with J gene TRBJ1-1; 9 nucleotides align to TRBD1. The trim removed 8 bases at V and 4 bases at J, leaving 8 bases unmatched. The germline V gene has CDR1 GTSNPN and CDR2 SVGIG (reference sequence). The CDR3 is made up of 13 amino acids. The DNA of the CDR3 is TGTGCCCACCACAGGGGGCCCAGCACTGAAGCTTTCTTT. It translates to CAHHRGPSTEAFF.

The CDR3: CASSVTGTMNTEAFF. The CDR3, as DNA: TGCGCCAGCAGCGTGACAGGGACCATGAACACTGAAGCTTTCTTT. The rearrangement links TRBV5-1 to TRBJ1-1, with 7 positions matching TRBD1. The CDR3 loop spans 15 amino acids. CDR1 is SGHRS and CDR2 is YFSETQ in the germline V gene. With 4 bases clipped from V and 0 bases from J, the junction kept 6 bases outside the gene matches.

The chain employs TRBV6-1 and TRBJ2-1; D might be TRBD2 (6 bases). This CDR3 has 14 amino acids. Trimming pared 6 bases from V and 0 bases from J, leaving 9 bases between. The germline V gene has CDR1 MNHNS and CDR2 SASEGT. The CDR3 loop reads CASRVSGSYNEQFF. CDR3 in DNA: TGTGCCAGCAGAGTTAGCGGCTCCTACAATGAGCAGTTCTTC.

V gene TRBV28 combines with J gene TRBJ2-7, with D unclear. This CDR3 contains 12 residues. The V end lost 8 bases, the J end lost 2 bases, and 10 bases lay between the germline ends. Germline V gene data show CDR1 as MDHEN and CDR2 as SYDVKM. CDR3 nucleotide sequence: TGTGCCAGCGGTCTCCTGACCTACGAGCAGTACTTC. Its translation: CASGLLTYEQYF.

The chain joins TRBV5-1 to TRBJ1-1, with a weak D call TRBD1 (6 bases). The CDR3 length is 14 residues. Germline V lookup: CDR1 SGHRS, CDR2 YFSETQ. Trimming stripped 3 bases from V and 0 bases from J, with 9 bases between. The CDR3 sequence is CASSSTGMNTEAFF. CDR3 DNA: TGCGCCAGCAGCTCAACAGGGATGAACACTGAAGCTTTCTTT.

The chain uses TRBV5-1 and TRBJ2-2; perhaps TRBD1 as D (5 bases). CDR1 is SGHRS and CDR2 is YFSETQ in the germline V gene. The CDR3 totals 14 residues. With 4 bases removed from V and 6 bases from J, the gap between germline ends came to 13 bases. CDR3 DNA sequence: TGCGCCAGCAGCCTTACCCCAGGGTCCGGGGAGCTGTTTTTT. This sequence encodes CASSLTPGSGELFF.

The V call is TRBV6-1, the J call TRBJ2-7; D perhaps matches TRBD1 (5 bases). Per germline, CDR1 MNHNS and CDR2 SASEGT. The CDR3 is 14 amino acids. V was trimmed by 1 base and J by 3 bases, leaving 10 bases between them. In DNA, the CDR3 is TGTGCCAGCAGTGAAGAAGGGGTTCTCTACGAGCAGTACTTC. Protein: CASSEEGVLYEQYF.